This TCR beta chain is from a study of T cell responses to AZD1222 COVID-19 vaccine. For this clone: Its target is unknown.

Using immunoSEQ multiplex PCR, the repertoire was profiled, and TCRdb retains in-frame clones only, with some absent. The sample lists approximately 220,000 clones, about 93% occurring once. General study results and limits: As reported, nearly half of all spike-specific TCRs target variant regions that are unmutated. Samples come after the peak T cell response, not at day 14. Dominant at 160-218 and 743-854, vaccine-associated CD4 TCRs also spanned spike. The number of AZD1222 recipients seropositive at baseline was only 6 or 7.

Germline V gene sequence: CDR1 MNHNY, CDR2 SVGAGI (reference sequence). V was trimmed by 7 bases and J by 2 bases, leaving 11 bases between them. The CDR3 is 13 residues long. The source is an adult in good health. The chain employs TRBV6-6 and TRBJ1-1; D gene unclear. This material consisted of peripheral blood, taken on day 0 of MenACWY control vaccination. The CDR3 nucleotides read TGTGCCAGCACTTTAACGGTTAACACTGAAGCTTTCTTT. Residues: CASTLTVNTEAFF.